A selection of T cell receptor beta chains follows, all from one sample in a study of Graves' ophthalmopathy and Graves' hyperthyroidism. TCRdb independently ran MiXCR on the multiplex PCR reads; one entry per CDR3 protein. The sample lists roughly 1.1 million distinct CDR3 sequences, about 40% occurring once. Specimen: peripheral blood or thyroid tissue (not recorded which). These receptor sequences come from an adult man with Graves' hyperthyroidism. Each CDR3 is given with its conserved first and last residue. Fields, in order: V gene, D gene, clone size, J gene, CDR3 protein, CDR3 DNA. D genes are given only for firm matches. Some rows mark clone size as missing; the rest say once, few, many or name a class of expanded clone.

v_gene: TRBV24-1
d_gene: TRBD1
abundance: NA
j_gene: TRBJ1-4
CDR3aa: CATSDSRQGASEKLFF
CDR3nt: TGTGCCACCAGTGATTCGCGACAGGGGGCGAGTGAAAAACTGTTTTTT

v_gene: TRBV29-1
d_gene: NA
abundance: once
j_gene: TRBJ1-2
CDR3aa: CSVVRDTNYGYTF
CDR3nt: TGCAGCGTTGTCCGGGACACTAACTATGGCTACACCTTC

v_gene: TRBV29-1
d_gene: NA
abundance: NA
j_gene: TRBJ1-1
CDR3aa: CSVDGVGGAWDTEAFF
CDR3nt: TGCAGCGTTGATGGGGTGGGGGGCGCATGGGACACTGAAGCTTTCTTT

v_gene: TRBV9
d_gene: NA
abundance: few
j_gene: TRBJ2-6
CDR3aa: CASSVDWSQNSGANVLTF
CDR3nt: TGTGCCAGCAGCGTAGACTGGTCCCAAAACTCTGGGGCCAACGTCCTGACTTTC

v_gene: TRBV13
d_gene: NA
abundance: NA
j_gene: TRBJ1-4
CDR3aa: CASSLGPGKLFF
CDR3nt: TGTGCCAGCAGCTTAGGTCCCGGAAAACTGTTTTTT

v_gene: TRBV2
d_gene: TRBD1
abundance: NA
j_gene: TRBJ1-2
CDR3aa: CASVGQAGYGYTF
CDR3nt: TGTGCCAGCGTTGGACAGGCGGGCTATGGCTACACCTTC

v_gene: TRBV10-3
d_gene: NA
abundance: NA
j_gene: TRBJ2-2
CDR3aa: CASSPYIGTTGELFF
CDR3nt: TGTGCCAGCAGTCCCTATATAGGGACCACCGGGGAGCTGTTTTTT

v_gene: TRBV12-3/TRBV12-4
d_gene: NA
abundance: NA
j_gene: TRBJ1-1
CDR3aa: CASSYPSAEALF
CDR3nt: TGTGCCAGCAGTTACCCCAGTGCTGAAGCTCTCTTT

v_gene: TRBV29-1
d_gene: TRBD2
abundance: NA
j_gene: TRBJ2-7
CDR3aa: CSVGLALMEQYF
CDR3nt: TGCAGCGTTGGACTAGCCCTCATGGAGCAGTACTTC

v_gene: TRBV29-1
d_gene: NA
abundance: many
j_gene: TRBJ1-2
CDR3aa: CSVDPGINYGYTF
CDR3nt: TGCAGCGTTGACCCGGGGATCAACTATGGCTACACCTTC

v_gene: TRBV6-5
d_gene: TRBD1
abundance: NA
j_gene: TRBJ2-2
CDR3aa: CASNDRGYTGELFF
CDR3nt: TGTGCCAGCAACGACAGGGGATACACCGGGGAGCTGTTTTTT

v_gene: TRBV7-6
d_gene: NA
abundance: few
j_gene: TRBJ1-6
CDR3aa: CASSPGIYNSPLHF
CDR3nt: TGTGCCAGCAGCCCTGGCATCTATAATTCACCCCTCCACTTT

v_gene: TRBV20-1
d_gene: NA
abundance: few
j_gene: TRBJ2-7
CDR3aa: CSASSGSWYEQYF
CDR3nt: TGCAGTGCTAGCTCAGGGAGTTGGTACGAGCAGTACTTC

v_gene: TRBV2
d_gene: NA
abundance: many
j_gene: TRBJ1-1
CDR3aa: CASSRRGGTEAFF
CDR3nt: TGTGCCAGCAGTCGTAGGGGAGGCACTGAAGCTTTCTTT

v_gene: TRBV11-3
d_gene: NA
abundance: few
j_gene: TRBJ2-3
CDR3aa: CASSLGGDSTDTQYF
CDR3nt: TGTGCCAGCAGCTTAGGGGGAGACAGCACAGATACGCAGTATTTT

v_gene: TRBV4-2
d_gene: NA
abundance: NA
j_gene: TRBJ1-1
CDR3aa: CASSHPGTVMNTEAFF
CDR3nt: TGTGCCAGCAGCCATCCCGGGACTGTGATGAACACTGAAGCTTTCTTT

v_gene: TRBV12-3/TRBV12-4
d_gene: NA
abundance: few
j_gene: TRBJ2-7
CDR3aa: CASSMTGLNEQYF
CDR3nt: TGTGCCAGCAGTATGACAGGTCTCAACGAGCAGTACTTC

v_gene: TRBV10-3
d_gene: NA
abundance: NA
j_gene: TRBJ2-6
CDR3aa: CAISASGAVLSGANVLTF
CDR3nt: TGTGCCATCAGTGCCTCAGGGGCGGTACTCTCTGGGGCCAACGTCCTGACTTTC

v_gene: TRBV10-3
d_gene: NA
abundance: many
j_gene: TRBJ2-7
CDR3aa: CAISETTDYEQYF
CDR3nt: TGTGCCATCAGTGAAACGACAGACTACGAGCAGTACTTC

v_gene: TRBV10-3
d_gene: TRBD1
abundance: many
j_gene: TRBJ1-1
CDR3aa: CAISEPRDRERTEAFF
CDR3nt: TGTGCCATCAGTGAACCACGGGACAGGGAAAGAACTGAAGCTTTCTTT

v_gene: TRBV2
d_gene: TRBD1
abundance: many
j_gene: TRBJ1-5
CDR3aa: CASSNPGQGGQPQHF
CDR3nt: TGTGCCAGCAGCAACCCGGGACAGGGAGGACAGCCCCAGCATTTT

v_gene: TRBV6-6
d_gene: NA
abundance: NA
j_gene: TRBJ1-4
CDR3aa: CASSWGGSTNEKLFF
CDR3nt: TGTGCCAGCAGTTGGGGGGGCTCAACTAATGAAAAACTGTTTTTT

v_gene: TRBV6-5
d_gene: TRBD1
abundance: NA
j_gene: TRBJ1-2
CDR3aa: CASKTGGAGYTF
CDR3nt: TGTGCCAGCAAGACAGGGGGTGCTGGCTACACCTTC

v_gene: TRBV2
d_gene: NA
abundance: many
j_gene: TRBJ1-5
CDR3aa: CANNYRDSNQPQHF
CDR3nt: TGTGCCAACAACTATAGGGACAGCAATCAGCCCCAGCATTTT

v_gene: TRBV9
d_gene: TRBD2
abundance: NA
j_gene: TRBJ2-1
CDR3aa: CASSVGGSVGNEQFF
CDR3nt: TGTGCCAGCAGCGTAGGCGGGAGTGTTGGTAATGAGCAGTTCTTC

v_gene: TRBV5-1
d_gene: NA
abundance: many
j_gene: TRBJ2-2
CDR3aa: CASSFLTGGNTGELFF
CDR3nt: TGCGCCAGCAGCTTTCTGACAGGCGGTAACACCGGGGAGCTGTTTTTT

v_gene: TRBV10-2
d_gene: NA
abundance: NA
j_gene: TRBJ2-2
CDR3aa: CATRGASVGELFF
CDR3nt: TGCGCCACACGCGGGGCGTCGGTCGGGGAGCTGTTTTTT

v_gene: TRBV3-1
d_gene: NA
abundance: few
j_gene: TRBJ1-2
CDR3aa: CATSGDIVHGYTF
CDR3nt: TGTGCCACCTCGGGAGACATTGTGCATGGCTACACCTTC

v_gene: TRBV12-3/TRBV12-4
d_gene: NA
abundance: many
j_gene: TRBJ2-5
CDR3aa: CASSDRTQETQYF
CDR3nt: TGTGCCAGCAGTGACAGGACTCAAGAGACCCAGTACTTC

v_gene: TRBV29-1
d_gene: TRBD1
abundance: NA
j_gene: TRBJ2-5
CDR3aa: CSAGGQGGGTQYF
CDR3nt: TGCAGCGCTGGGGGACAGGGCGGAGGGACCCAGTACTTC

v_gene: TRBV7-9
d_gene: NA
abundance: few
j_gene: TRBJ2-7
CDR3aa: CASSNPPGNYEQYF
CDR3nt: TGTGCCAGCAGTAACCCCCCCGGAAACTACGAGCAGTACTTC

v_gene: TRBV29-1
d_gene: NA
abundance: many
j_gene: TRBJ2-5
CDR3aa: CSVATERETQYF
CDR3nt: TGCAGCGTCGCCACGGAACGGGAGACCCAGTACTTC

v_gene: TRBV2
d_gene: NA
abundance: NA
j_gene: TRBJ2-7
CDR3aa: CASSGGQYF
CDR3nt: TGTGCCAGCAGCGGGGGGCAGTACTTC